Shown below are 23 T cell receptor beta chains from a single sample sequenced in a study of cytomegalovirus exposure and HLA in healthy donors. The study ran its PCR with 60 Vbeta and 13 Jbeta primers. Assay: immunoSEQ multiplex PCR; the TCRdb copy retains only in-frame clones and omits some. Here the sample table reports roughly 140,000 clones. The sample taken for sequencing was PBMCs. All receptors derive from a male donor in good health and CMV-seronegative.

V usage is TRBV29-1 and J usage is TRBJ2-3; D gene uncertain. CDR1 SQVTM and CDR2 ANQGSEA come from the germline V gene. V gave up 0 bases and J gave up 2 bases, with 12 bases separating them. The CDR3 covers 15 residues. CDR3 amino acids: CSVEDLGSNTDTQYF. CDR3 nucleotide sequence: TGCAGCGTTGAAGATCTGGGCAGTAACACAGATACGCAGTATTTT.

The CDR3 DNA reads TGTGCCAGCAGCTATCGAGGACAGGGTGGCTCTACTAATGAAAAACTGTTTTTT. Translating it yields CASSYRGQGGSTNEKLFF. The rearrangement uses TRBV7-9 and TRBJ1-4; 8 bases fit TRBD1. Germline lookup yields CDR1 SEHNR and CDR2 FQNEAQ (reference sequence). The CDR3 sequence is 18 residues long. V dropped 4 bases and J dropped 2; count of bases not matched to a gene: 12.

This chain joins TRBV6-1 and TRBJ2-7; 7 nucleotides match TRBD1. The J segment lost 3 bases and the V segment lost 1 base, leaving 6 bases of the junction unmatched. CDR1 is MNHNS and CDR2 is SASEGT in the germline V gene. The CDR3 extends over 15 amino acids. The chain's CDR3 is CASSEDNRGLYEQYF. Here the CDR3 DNA reads TGTGCCAGCAGTGAAGATAACAGGGGCCTCTACGAGCAGTACTTC.

The chain combines TRBV15 with TRBJ1-1; a weak D match, TRBD1 (6 bases). The CDR3 loop spans 13 amino acids. Trimming removed 8 bases at V and 4 bases at J, with 14 bases between. Germline CDR1 is LNHNV and CDR2 is YYDKDF (reference sequence). This CDR3 reads CATSTGRGTEAFF. The CDR3 DNA sequence: TGTGCCACCTCTACAGGGAGAGGCACTGAAGCTTTCTTT.

This chain uses TRBV27 with TRBJ1-2; D unclear. The germline gives CDR1 MNHEY, CDR2 SMNVEV (reference sequence). The CDR3 covers 13 residues. The V gene lost 0 bases and the J gene lost 7 bases, with 9 bases spanning the gap. Written as DNA, the CDR3 is TGTGCCAGCAGTTTATCATCCAAGAGTGGCTACACCTTC. Encoded protein: CASSLSSKSGYTF.

The chain has TRBV10-3 and TRBJ2-7, with 7 bases fitting TRBD1. V lost 4 bases to trimming and J lost 3 bases; unmatched junction nucleotides: 0. This CDR3 spans 12 amino acids. Germline V gene data show CDR1 as ENHRY and CDR2 as SYGVKD. The CDR3 DNA reads TGTGCCATCAGTGGGACAGGCTACGAGCAGTACTTC. It codes for CAISGTGYEQYF.

This chain connects TRBV6-1 to TRBJ2-3; unclear D gene. Germline CDR1 and CDR2: MNHNS and SASEGT. Trimming removed 3 bases at V and 2 bases at J, with 9 bases between. The CDR3 has 14 residues. The CDR3 sequence is CASSDALHTDTQYF. CDR3 coding DNA: TGTGCCAGCAGTGATGCTTTACACACAGATACGCAGTATTTT.

Note on this clone: At the DNA level, this CDR3 is encoded by other sequences in the same sample as well. The chain recombines TRBV5-1 with TRBJ1-1, with D unresolved. Trimming removed 0 bases at V and 0 bases at J, with 6 bases between. The V gene's germline CDR1 is SGHRS and CDR2 YFSETQ. The CDR3 has 14 residues. The CDR3 DNA reads as TGCGCCAGCAGCTTGGGGCAGGTGAACACTGAAGCTTTCTTT. It encodes CASSLGQVNTEAFF.

This chain uses TRBV30 with TRBJ1-6; TRBD1 matches at 10 bases. CDR3 length equals 19 residues. CDR1 GTSNPN and CDR2 SVGIG come from the germline V gene (reference sequence). The V segment lost 0 bases and the J segment 1 base; nucleotides outside the gene matches: 9. The CDR3 is CAWSVRSGTGVSYNSPLHF. In nucleotides, the CDR3 is TGTGCCTGGAGTGTACGATCCGGGACAGGGGTATCCTATAATTCACCCCTCCACTTT.

The genes are TRBV7-2 and TRBJ1-6; 7 bases are shared with TRBD1. Germline V lookup: CDR1 SGHTA, CDR2 FQGNSA. Losses at the gene ends were 5 bases for V and 9 bases for J; bases not matched to a gene: 10. The CDR3 is 15 residues long. The CDR3 here is CASSLREGAGSPLHF. CDR3 nucleotide sequence: TGTGCCAGCAGCCTACGTGAGGGGGCGGGTTCACCCCTCCACTTT.

V gene TRBV9 combines with J gene TRBJ2-5, with 7 bases matching TRBD1. J was trimmed by 3 bases and V by 2 bases; bases with no gene match: 4. CDR3 length equals 14 residues. Germline values: CDR1 SGDLS, CDR2 YYNGEE. Written as DNA, the CDR3 is TGTGCCAGCAGCGTCGGGGACAGCAAAGAGACCCAGTACTTC. It translates to CASSVGDSKETQYF.

The chain carries TRBV4-2 and TRBJ2-2; 10 nucleotides match TRBD2. Germline V lookup: CDR1 LGHNA, CDR2 YNFKEQ. The CDR3 covers 17 residues. V was clipped by 0 bases and J by 6 bases; unmatched bases: 7. The CDR3 here is CASSQEPGLAFSGELFF. The CDR3 coding sequence is TGTGCCAGCAGCCAAGAGCCGGGACTAGCGTTTTCCGGGGAGCTGTTTTTT.

The CDR3 region is CAWSVRGSTTDTQYF. DNA for the CDR3: TGTGCCTGGAGTGTACGCGGATCCACCACAGATACGCAGTATTTT. The V gene is TRBV30, the J gene TRBJ2-3; D unclear. CDR1 and CDR2 from the germline V gene are GTSNPN and SVGIG (reference sequence). The CDR3 spans 15 residues. V was clipped by 0 bases and J by 2 bases, with 12 bases between them.

The rearrangement uses TRBV28 and TRBJ1-1; D not certain. Trimming removed 8 bases from V and 3 bases from J, with 16 bases in between. Germline V gene data show CDR1 as MDHEN and CDR2 as SYDVKM. The CDR3 extends over 14 amino acids. The CDR3 sequence is CASGSFPSYTEAFF. The CDR3 coding sequence is TGTGCCAGCGGCTCCTTCCCGTCTTACACTGAAGCTTTCTTT.

The rearrangement joins TRBV11-3 to TRBJ2-1; weak D call: TRBD2 (6 bases). Trimming left V 5 bases short and J 6 bases short, with 14 bases between. The CDR3 contains 14 residues. Germline values: CDR1 SGHNT, CDR2 YENEEA. CDR3 bases: TGTGCCAGCAGCCTCCGGGGGACGGTCAATGAGCAGTTCTTC. Translated, it gives CASSLRGTVNEQFF.

The chain has TRBV18 and TRBJ1-1; D perhaps matches TRBD1 (6 bases). Germline loops: CDR1 KGHSH, CDR2 LQKENI. The CDR3 length is 19 residues. V lost 4 bases to trimming and J lost 5 bases, with 29 bases between them. This CDR3 is CASSHTKTGSLLSATEAFF. The CDR3 nucleotides are TGTGCCAGCTCACACACAAAAACAGGGTCTCTTTTAAGTGCAACTGAAGCTTTCTTT.

V gene TRBV4-2 combines with J gene TRBJ2-6, with D possibly matching TRBD1 (5 bases). The V end was cut by 0 bases, the J end by 0 bases, with 9 bases between. The CDR3 covers 17 residues. Germline lookup yields CDR1 LGHNA and CDR2 YNFKEQ. The CDR3 DNA follows: TGTGCCAGCAGCCAAGATGGGGCGCGCTCTGGGGCCAACGTCCTGACTTTC. Translated, it gives CASSQDGARSGANVLTF.

The chain employs TRBV7-6 and TRBJ2-7; tentatively, D is TRBD1 (6 bases). Germline CDR1 reads SGHVS; CDR2 reads FNYEAQ. With 1 base removed from V and 2 bases from J, the gap between germline ends came to 12 bases. The CDR3 loop spans 15 amino acids. The CDR3 protein is CASSLEQGYPYEQYF. CDR3 in DNA: TGTGCCAGCAGCTTAGAACAGGGCTACCCCTACGAGCAGTACTTC.

V is TRBV4-2 and J is TRBJ2-1; 12 nucleotides match TRBD2. Trimming took 1 base from V and 9 from J; bases not matched to a gene: 10. Germline V gene data show CDR1 as LGHNA and CDR2 as YNFKEQ. This CDR3 has 17 amino acids. The CDR3 sequence: CASSQVHRLAGVGEQFF. The CDR3, as DNA: TGTGCCAGCAGCCAAGTTCATAGACTAGCGGGAGTCGGTGAGCAGTTCTTC.

The V and J genes are TRBV19 and TRBJ1-5; a weak D match, TRBD1 (5 bases). Germline V gives CDR1 LNHDA, CDR2 SQIVND (reference sequence). V was trimmed by 8 bases and J by 2 bases, leaving 10 bases between them. The CDR3 has 13 residues. As DNA, the CDR3 is TGTGCCAGTGGCGGGACTGGCAATCAGCCCCAGCATTTT. Its translation: CASGGTGNQPQHF.

CDR3 in DNA: TGTGCCAGCAGTTCATGGGGCCCCGACCCTGGAGCTTTCTTT. Protein: CASSSWGPDPGAFF. This chain links TRBV28 with TRBJ1-1, with D perhaps TRBD1 (5 bases). The germline CDR1 and CDR2 sequences are MDHEN and SYDVKM. V shed 4 bases and J shed 10 bases, with 19 bases lying between them. The CDR3 runs 14 residues.

The chain is built from TRBV19 and TRBJ1-6; D is ambiguous. The germline V gene has CDR1 LNHDA and CDR2 SQIVND (reference sequence). This CDR3 comprises 16 residues. V gave up 6 bases and J gave up 0 bases, with 12 bases separating them. The CDR3 DNA reads TGTGCCAGTAGACCCACAGCCAGCTCCTATAATTCACCCCTCCACTTT. It encodes CASRPTASSYNSPLHF.

V usage is TRBV29-1 and J usage is TRBJ1-4, with D uncertain. This CDR3 comprises 13 residues. CDR1 and CDR2 (germline): SQVTM, ANQGSEA. Deletions cut 7 bases from V and 8 bases from J, with 17 bases between. This CDR3 reads CSGRTAGREKLFF. For the CDR3, the DNA is TGCAGCGGGCGGACGGCGGGAAGGGAAAAACTGTTTTTT.